Listed below are T cell receptor beta chains from one sample, sequenced in a study of blood T cells in healthy people across ages. One entry per CDR3 protein results from TCRdb running MiXCR on the 5' RACE reads. Here the sample spans more than 1.4 million distinct CDR3 sequences, roughly 45% being singletons. The specimen sequenced was blood. The receptors here all came from a woman aged 18-29 years in good health. Each CDR3 is given with its conserved first and last residue. The D gene is left open where the match is weak. Size tells how often a clone was seen (once, few, many) or the class of an expanded clone, and some rows leave it out.

J gene: TRBJ1-2; D gene: TRBD1; clone size: few; V gene: TRBV10-3; CDR3 protein: CAIRSQGADYGYTF; CDR3 DNA: TGTGCCATCAGATCTCAGGGGGCAGACTATGGCTACACCTTC
J gene: TRBJ2-7; D gene: TRBD1; clone size: -; V gene: TRBV5-1; CDR3 protein: CASSPGQGTEEQYF; CDR3 DNA: TGCGCCAGCAGCCCCGGACAGGGAACGGAAGAGCAGTACTTC
J gene: TRBJ2-3; D gene: TRBD2; clone size: -; V gene: TRBV20-1; CDR3 protein: CSAPQRGGSRSSTDTQYF; CDR3 DNA: TGCAGTGCCCCCCAGCGGGGGGGCAGCCGATCTAGCACAGATACGCAGTATTTT
J gene: TRBJ2-1; D gene: -; clone size: few; V gene: TRBV6-5; CDR3 protein: CASSYSSESSYNEQFF; CDR3 DNA: TGTGCCAGCAGTTACTCTAGCGAGAGCTCCTACAATGAGCAGTTCTTC
J gene: TRBJ1-1; D gene: -; clone size: -; V gene: TRBV19; CDR3 protein: CASSSGNTGAFF; CDR3 DNA: TGTGCCAGTAGTAGTGGGAACACTGGAGCTTTCTTT
J gene: TRBJ2-1; D gene: TRBD1; clone size: few; V gene: TRBV3-1; CDR3 protein: CASSLGTGEGEQFF; CDR3 DNA: TGTGCCAGCAGCCTTGGGACAGGGGAAGGTGAGCAGTTCTTC
J gene: TRBJ2-3; D gene: TRBD2; clone size: many; V gene: TRBV4-2; CDR3 protein: CASSQEGTTLTDTQYF; CDR3 DNA: TGTGCCAGCAGCCAAGAGGGGACTACCCTCACAGATACGCAGTATTTT
J gene: TRBJ1-1; D gene: -; clone size: -; V gene: TRBV12-5; CDR3 protein: CASGLGRTSGTEAFF; CDR3 DNA: TGTGCTAGTGGTTTGGGACGCACATCGGGGACTGAAGCTTTCTTT
J gene: TRBJ2-6; D gene: -; clone size: -; V gene: TRBV11-2; CDR3 protein: CASSSFMLIYSGANVLTF; CDR3 DNA: TGTGCCAGCAGCTCATTCATGCTCATTTACTCTGGGGCCAACGTCCTGACTTTC
J gene: TRBJ2-4; D gene: -; clone size: few; V gene: TRBV6-5; CDR3 protein: CASSAEVAKNIQYF; CDR3 DNA: TGTGCCAGCAGCGCTGAGGTGGCCAAAAACATTCAGTACTTC
J gene: TRBJ2-7; D gene: -; clone size: few; V gene: TRBV5-6; CDR3 protein: CASSPADAGEDSYEQYF; CDR3 DNA: TGTGCCAGCAGCCCCGCTGATGCTGGCGAAGACTCCTACGAGCAGTACTTC
J gene: TRBJ2-4; D gene: -; clone size: few; V gene: TRBV3-1; CDR3 protein: CASSPWRGLGGNIQYF; CDR3 DNA: TGTGCCAGCAGCCCATGGCGTGGGCTAGGGGGGAACATTCAGTACTTC
J gene: TRBJ2-5; D gene: TRBD1; clone size: -; V gene: TRBV24-1; CDR3 protein: CASSDARDRKETQYF; CDR3 DNA: TGTGCCTCCAGTGATGCCCGGGACAGAAAAGAGACCCAGTACTTC
J gene: TRBJ1-4; D gene: -; clone size: -; V gene: TRBV5-1; CDR3 protein: CASSPGDRESNEKLFF; CDR3 DNA: TGCGCCAGCAGCCCGGGGGATAGGGAGAGTAATGAAAAACTGTTTTTT
J gene: TRBJ2-5; D gene: -; clone size: few; V gene: TRBV2; CDR3 protein: CASTKQPGQETQYF; CDR3 DNA: TGTGCCAGCACTAAACAACCAGGGCAAGAGACCCAGTACTTC
J gene: TRBJ1-6; D gene: TRBD1; clone size: -; V gene: TRBV25-1; CDR3 protein: CASSAYQGASSPLHF; CDR3 DNA: TGTGCCAGCAGTGCGTATCAGGGGGCCTCGTCACCCCTCCACTTT
J gene: TRBJ2-1; D gene: -; clone size: few; V gene: TRBV10-2; CDR3 protein: CASSPLESSYNEQFF; CDR3 DNA: TGCGCCAGCAGCCCTCTAGAGAGCTCCTACAATGAGCAGTTCTTC